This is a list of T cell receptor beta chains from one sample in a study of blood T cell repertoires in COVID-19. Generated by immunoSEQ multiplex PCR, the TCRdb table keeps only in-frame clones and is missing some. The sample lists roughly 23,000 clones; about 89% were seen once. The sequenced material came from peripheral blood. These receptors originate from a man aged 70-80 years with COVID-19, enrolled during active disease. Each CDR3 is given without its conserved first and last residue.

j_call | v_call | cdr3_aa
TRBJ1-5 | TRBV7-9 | ASSPTGFNQPQH
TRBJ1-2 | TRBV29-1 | SVADRGVVYGYT
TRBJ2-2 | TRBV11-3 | ASSLEERGTGELF
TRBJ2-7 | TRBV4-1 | ASSQPGKIYEQY
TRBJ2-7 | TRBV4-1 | ASSQDRGGLFSYEQY
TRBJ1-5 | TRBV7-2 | ASSSDRGEPQH
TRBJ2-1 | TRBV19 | ATTTGTGEHNEQF
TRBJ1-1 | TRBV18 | ASSPNREGTEAF
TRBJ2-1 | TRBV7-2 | ASSLGSGNMGNEQF
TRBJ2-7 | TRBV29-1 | SVPTTGHEQY
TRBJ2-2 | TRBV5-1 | ASSELGSTGELF
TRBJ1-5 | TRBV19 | ASGVGNQPQH
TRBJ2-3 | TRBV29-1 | SVFGTGRDTQY
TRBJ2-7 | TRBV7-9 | ASSFTPGQGSAGAYEQY
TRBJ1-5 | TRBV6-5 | ASIQGVNSNQPQH
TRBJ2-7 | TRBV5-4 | ASSFRSGILPYEQY
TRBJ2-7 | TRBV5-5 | ASSLAGEGGAWEY
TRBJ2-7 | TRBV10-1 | ASSELAEQY
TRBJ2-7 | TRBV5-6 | ASTVRGNKPYEQY
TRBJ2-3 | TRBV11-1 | ASSPWTSGSSDTQY
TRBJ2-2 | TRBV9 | ASTNTGELF
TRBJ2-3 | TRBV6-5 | ASSFGGGGTDTQY
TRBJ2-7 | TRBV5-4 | ASSLKGEEQY
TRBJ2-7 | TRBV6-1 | ASSEPPSGRYEQY
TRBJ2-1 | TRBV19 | ASRYGSGGAYNEQF
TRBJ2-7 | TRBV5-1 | ASNTGQGNYEQY
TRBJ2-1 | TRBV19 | ASSPDRSSYNEQF